This T cell receptor beta chain was sequenced for a study of blood T cell repertoires in COVID-19. Remarks on this clone: One end of the junction fails to match germline, which may point to a read error.

The germline V gene encodes CDR1 LNHNV and CDR2 YYDKDF (reference sequence). This CDR3 has 14 residues. Study processing details: Nucleated cell number was recorded as an estimate derived from reference gene primer amplification. TCRdb keeps only in-frame clones here, not all; method: immunoSEQ multiplex PCR. V and J calls and clone size come straight from that table; D and trimming were deduced from the DNA. The data show a few hundred thousand clones, with 82% seen just once and around 5% held by the top ten. This chain connects TRBV15 to TRBJ1-6; TRBD1 might be the D (5 bases). The sequence derives from a man in his forties who had been exposed to COVID-19. The sequenced sample consisted of PBMCs or T cells enriched from blood (not recorded which). CDR3 region: CTTSRVTEGSPLHF. For the CDR3, the DNA is TGTACCACCAGCAGAGTGACGGAGGGGTCACCCCTCCACTTT.